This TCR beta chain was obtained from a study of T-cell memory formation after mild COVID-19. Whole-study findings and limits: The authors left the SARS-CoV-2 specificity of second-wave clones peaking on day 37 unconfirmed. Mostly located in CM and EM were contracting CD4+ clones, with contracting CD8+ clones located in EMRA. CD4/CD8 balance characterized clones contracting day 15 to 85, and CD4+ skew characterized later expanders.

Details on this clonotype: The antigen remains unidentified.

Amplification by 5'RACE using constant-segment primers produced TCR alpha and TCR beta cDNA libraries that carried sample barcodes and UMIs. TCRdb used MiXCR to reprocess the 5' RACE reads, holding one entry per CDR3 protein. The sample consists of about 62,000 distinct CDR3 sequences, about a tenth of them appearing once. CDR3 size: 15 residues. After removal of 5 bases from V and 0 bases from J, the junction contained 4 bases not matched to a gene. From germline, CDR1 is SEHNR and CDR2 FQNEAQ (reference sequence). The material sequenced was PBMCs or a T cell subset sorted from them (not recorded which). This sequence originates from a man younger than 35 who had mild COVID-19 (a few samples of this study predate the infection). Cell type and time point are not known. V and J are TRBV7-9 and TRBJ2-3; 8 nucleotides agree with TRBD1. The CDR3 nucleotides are TGTGCCAGCAGCGCCCGGACAGGGAGCACAGATACGCAGTATTTT. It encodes CASSARTGSTDTQYF.